One and the same sample provided the 30 T cell receptor beta chains below, sequenced in a study of beta chain features in type 1 diabetes. Reverse transcription of all isolated RNA meant that expressed TCRB transcripts were sequenced. The table came from immunoSEQ multiplex PCR; TCRdb's copy has only in-frame clones and leaves some out. The data hold a few hundred thousand clones, with approximately 10% observed a single time. Sequences were obtained from central memory CD4+ T cells from blood. These receptors originate from a young man in good health.

This clone was seen only a few times. The chain recombines TRBV5-6 with TRBJ2-1; tentatively, D is TRBD2 (6 bases). Germline V gene data show CDR1 as SGHDT and CDR2 as YYEEEE. The CDR3 length is 16 residues. Trimming pared 4 bases from V and 2 bases from J, leaving 16 bases between. The CDR3 region has the DNA TGTGCCAGCAGCCCCCTCGGGAGTGGGGCCTACAATGAGCAGTTCTTC. This encodes CASSPLGSGAYNEQFF.

In its sample, this clone was seen a few times. The junction departs from the called germline gene at one end, perhaps through a read error. The chain links TRBV15 to TRBJ1-3; D is uncertain. The CDR3 length is 17 residues. CDR1 and CDR2 (germline): LNHNV, YYDKDF (reference sequence). The CDR3 reads CDTSRDNGRTYGNTIYF. CDR3 nucleotide sequence: TGTGACACCAGCAGAGATAACGGCAGGACGTACGGAAACACCATATATTTT.

The sample holds a few counts of this clone. The rearrangement links TRBV29-1 to TRBJ2-2; either TRBD1 or TRBD2 may fit D (6 bases each). V dropped 0 bases and J dropped 4 bases, with 15 bases sitting between them. CDR3 length equals 16 residues. CDR1 and CDR2 (germline): SQVTM, ANQGSEA. The CDR3: CSVEEWGKGGTGELFF. In DNA, the CDR3 is TGCAGCGTTGAAGAGTGGGGAAAGGGGGGCACCGGGGAGCTGTTTTTT.

The gene calls are TRBV7-2 and TRBJ2-7, with D possibly being TRBD1 or TRBD2 (5 bases each). Germline V gives CDR1 SGHTA, CDR2 FQGNSA. This CDR3 has 14 residues. Trimming stripped 4 bases from V and 1 base from J, with 11 bases between. CDR3 DNA sequence: TGTGCCAGCAGCTCCTCTGGGGGTTCCTACGAGCAGTACTTC. Amino acids: CASSSSGGSYEQYF.

At least ten counts were recorded for this clone. Here the CDR3 reads CASSLPSASSYNEQFF. CDR3 DNA sequence: TGTGCCAGCAGCTTACCCAGCGCGAGCTCCTACAATGAGCAGTTCTTC. The chain couples TRBV7-9 to TRBJ2-1; D is unclear. The CDR3 runs 16 residues. V shed 2 bases and J shed 0 bases, with 11 bases lying between them. Germline loops: CDR1 SEHNR, CDR2 FQNEAQ (reference sequence).

In its sample, this clone was seen a few times. V usage is TRBV7-2 and J usage is TRBJ2-5; TRBD2 agrees at 7 bases. Germline assignment: CDR1 SGHTA and CDR2 FQGNSA. Unmatched junction bases numbered 12, after V lost 3 bases and J lost 5 bases. The CDR3 has 16 residues. As DNA, the CDR3 is TGTGCCAGCAGCTTTGAGCTGGAGGGAGGGCAGGAGACCCAGTACTTC. This sequence encodes CASSFELEGGQETQYF.

This clone was observed at least ten times. The rearrangement links TRBV2 to TRBJ2-2; possible D gene TRBD2, 6 bases. The V gene's germline CDR1 is SNHLY and CDR2 FYNNEI. Trimming removed 5 bases from V and 4 bases from J, with 11 bases in between. This CDR3 comprises 14 residues. CDR3: CASSSSGITGELFF. The CDR3 DNA follows: TGTGCCAGCAGTAGTAGCGGAATCACCGGGGAGCTGTTTTTT. The full variable domain, with the rest looked up from reference TRBV2 and TRBJ2-2, is EPEVTQTPSHQVTQMGQEVILRCVPISNHLYFYWYRQILGQKVEFLVSFYNNEISEKSEIFDDQFSVERPDGSNFTLKIRSTKLEDSAMYFCASSSSGITGELFFGEGSRLTVL.

The sample holds a few counts of this clone. This chain uses TRBV5-6 with TRBJ2-5, with unresolved D. The CDR3 contains 11 residues. Deletions cut 1 base from V and 4 bases from J, with 2 bases between. CDR1 SGHDT and CDR2 YYEEEE come from the germline V gene. The CDR3 nucleotides read TGTGCCAGCAGCTTGACAGAGACCCAGTACTTC. This translates into CASSLTETQYF.

The chain recombines TRBV29-1 with TRBJ2-7, with TRBD2 identical over 10 bases. The junction had 6 bases not matched to a gene; V was cut back by 7 bases and J by 0 bases. CDR1 SQVTM and CDR2 ANQGSEA come from the germline V gene. The CDR3 is 14 amino acids. CDR3 sequence (DNA): TGCAGCGCTATCGGGACTAGCGTCTCCTACGAGCAGTACTTC. It yields the protein CSAIGTSVSYEQYF.

As DNA, the CDR3 is TGTGCCAGCAGCCTGAGACATGAGCAGTTCTTC. Encoded protein: CASSLRHEQFF. The chain combines TRBV14 with TRBJ2-1; no firm D call. V was clipped by 4 bases and J by 8 bases, with 6 bases between them. CDR3 length: 11 amino acids. The germline CDR1 and CDR2 sequences are SGHDN and FVKESK.

The chain carries TRBV18 and TRBJ2-6; possibly TRBD1 for D (6 bases). CDR1 KGHSH and CDR2 LQKENI come from the germline V gene. This CDR3 is 18 amino acids long. Trimming took off 3 bases at V and 0 bases at J, with 15 bases between the two ends. CDR3 region: CASSPSGRGYSGANVLTF. CDR3 sequence (DNA): TGTGCCAGCTCACCGAGTGGCAGGGGATACTCTGGGGCCAACGTCCTGACTTTC.

A few counts support this clone. The rearrangement uses TRBV30 and TRBJ2-5; 12 positions match TRBD1. The germline V gene encodes CDR1 GTSNPN and CDR2 SVGIG (reference sequence). V trimming: 1 base; J trimming: 4 bases; junction bases outside the gene matches: 7. The length of the CDR3 is 16 residues. DNA for the CDR3: TGTGCCTGGAGTGGGGACAGGGGGCGAGAGGTAGAGACCCAGTACTTC. This codes for CAWSGDRGREVETQYF.

This clone came up many times. The chain joins TRBV7-8 to TRBJ2-7; D ambiguous. The CDR3 consists of 14 residues. CDR1 and CDR2 (germline): SGHVS, FQNEAQ. Deletions cut 1 base from V and 3 bases from J, with 10 bases between. CDR3 sequence (DNA): TGTGCCAGCAGCTTAGAAGGTATAGACTACGAGCAGTACTTC. Amino acid sequence: CASSLEGIDYEQYF.

This clone was detected only a few times. This rearrangement joins TRBV19 to TRBJ2-1, with 10 bases identical to TRBD2. The CDR3 is made up of 13 amino acids. Trimming removed 7 bases from V and 3 bases from J; junction bases left unmatched: 0. Looked up from germline, CDR1 is LNHDA and CDR2 is SQIVND (reference sequence). Here the CDR3 reads CASKREGYNEQFF. CDR3 coding DNA: TGTGCCAGTAAGCGGGAGGGCTACAATGAGCAGTTCTTC.

This clone was seen a few times. The sample contains more than one DNA sequence encoding this CDR3. The genes are TRBV20-1 and TRBJ2-1, with a tentative D call TRBD2 (6 bases). V was shortened by 6 bases and J by 7 bases, with 10 bases between the two germline ends. Germline V lookup: CDR1 DFQATT, CDR2 SNEGSKA (reference sequence). The length of the CDR3 is 11 residues. The CDR3 reads CSAPTRNEQFF. The CDR3 nucleotides read TGCAGTGCGCCGACTAGAAATGAGCAGTTCTTC.

This chain joins TRBV29-1 and TRBJ1-5; the match to TRBD1 covers 11 bases. The V segment lost 1 base and the J segment 1 base; nucleotides outside the gene matches: 3. The length of the CDR3 is 16 residues. The germline V gene encodes CDR1 SQVTM and CDR2 ANQGSEA. This CDR3 reads CSVEAGTGGSNQPQHF. DNA of the CDR3: TGCAGCGTTGAAGCCGGGACAGGGGGGAGCAATCAGCCCCAGCATTTT.

V is TRBV29-1 and J is TRBJ2-1, with TRBD2 identical over 12 bases. Germline V gene data show CDR1 as SQVTM and CDR2 as ANQGSEA. CDR3 size: 13 residues. The DNA of the CDR3 is TGCACCGGACTAGCGGGAATGTACAATGAGCAGTTCTTC. The encoded protein is CTGLAGMYNEQFF.

This chain joins TRBV9 and TRBJ1-2; the D gene is possibly TRBD1 (5 bases). V was pared by 0 bases and J by 5 bases, with 11 bases between. The CDR3 extends over 14 amino acids. Germline loops: CDR1 SGDLS, CDR2 YYNGEE. CDR3 coding DNA: TGTGCCAGCAGCGTAGGAGGGGTGTTGTATGGCTACACCTTC. Translated, it gives CASSVGGVLYGYTF.

V usage is TRBV29-1 and J usage is TRBJ2-1, with TRBD1 matching 7 bases. The CDR3 has 14 residues. V lost 6 bases to trimming and J lost 2 bases; unmatched junction nucleotides: 7. Germline V gene lookup returns CDR1 SQVTM and CDR2 ANQGSEA. The CDR3 bases are TGCAGCGTCCGCGACAGGGAACCCTACAATGAGCAGTTCTTC. Its translation: CSVRDREPYNEQFF.

A few counts support this clone. The V gene is TRBV5-1, the J gene TRBJ2-7; 7 bases agree with TRBD1. With V trimmed by 0 bases and J by 2 bases, 5 bases remained unmatched. Germline loops: CDR1 SGHRS, CDR2 YFSETQ. CDR3 size: 15 residues. This chain's CDR3 is CASSLAPGGPYEQYF. In DNA form, the CDR3 reads TGCGCCAGCAGCTTGGCCCCAGGGGGTCCCTACGAGCAGTACTTC.

This chain connects TRBV29-1 to TRBJ1-1; D unclear. Trimming removed 3 bases at V and 0 bases at J, with 5 bases between. This CDR3 region has 12 residues. The germline V gene has CDR1 SQVTM and CDR2 ANQGSEA. The CDR3 here is CSVDILNTEAFF. The CDR3 DNA sequence: TGCAGCGTTGACATCCTGAACACTGAAGCTTTCTTT.

This clone has more than one count but fewer than ten. A much bigger clone sits one base away, suggesting this may be a read error. V is TRBV5-6 and J is TRBJ2-7, with D possibly TRBD1 on 6 matching bases. The CDR3 contains 13 residues. The germline V gene encodes CDR1 SGHDT and CDR2 YYEEEE. The V end lost 4 bases, the J end lost 6 bases, and 14 bases lay between the germline ends. The CDR3 coding sequence is TGTGCCAGCAGCCGCGCAGGGGTAGCCGAGCAGTACTTC. This translates into CASSRAGVAEQYF.

This clone was observed many times. The rearrangement links TRBV29-1 to TRBJ2-3, with 11 bases lining up with TRBD1. V gave up 3 bases and J gave up 4 bases; unmatched junction bases: 3. The CDR3 is 14 amino acids. Germline CDR1 reads SQVTM; CDR2 reads ANQGSEA. The DNA for the CDR3 is TGCAGCGTTGACTCGGGACAGGGGGCAGATACGCAGTATTTT. Protein: CSVDSGQGADTQYF.

This clone was found a few times. The chain links TRBV20-1 to TRBJ2-1; D remains unclear. This CDR3 has 11 residues. The germline V gene encodes CDR1 DFQATT and CDR2 SNEGSKA (reference sequence). V dropped 5 bases and J dropped 8 bases, with 10 bases sitting between them. The chain's CDR3 is CSARRRDEQFF. The CDR3 nucleotides read TGCAGTGCTCGTCGGAGAGATGAGCAGTTCTTC.

This clone was counted a few times. The same CDR3 also results from other DNA sequences found in this sample. The chain joins TRBV5-1 to TRBJ2-7, with D perhaps matching TRBD2 (5 bases). V was trimmed by 0 bases and J by 7 bases, leaving 8 bases between them. The CDR3 runs to 12 residues. CDR1 is SGHRS, CDR2 YFSETQ, per germline. CDR3 DNA: TGCGCCAGCAGCTTGGAAAGAGGGGAGCAGTACTTC. This translates into CASSLERGEQYF.

This clone appeared a few times. The chain uses TRBV5-4 and TRBJ2-5; D possibly matches TRBD1 or TRBD2 (6 bases each). Germline lookup yields CDR1 SGHNT and CDR2 YYREEE (reference sequence). Trimming pared 7 bases from V and 4 bases from J, leaving 17 bases between. The CDR3 covers 14 residues. CDR3: CASLMSGAGETQYF. Here the CDR3 DNA reads TGTGCCAGCCTTATGTCGGGGGCTGGAGAGACCCAGTACTTC.

The sample holds a few counts of this clone. This sequence joins TRBV7-9 and TRBJ2-7; 9 bases map to TRBD1. The CDR3 length is 15 residues. Germline CDR1 SEHNR, CDR2 FQNEAQ (reference sequence). V lost 5 bases to trimming and J lost 2 bases; unmatched junction nucleotides: 7. CDR3 DNA sequence: TGTGCCAGCAGCGGAAGGACAGGGGTAACCTACGAGCAGTACTTC. It translates to CASSGRTGVTYEQYF.

Remarks on this clone: Relative to the germline gene, one junction end is altered; a read error may explain this. The chain employs TRBV6-1 and TRBJ1-5, with D hard to call. Germline V gene lookup returns CDR1 MNHNS and CDR2 SASEGT. The CDR3 length is 13 residues. CDR3 amino acids: CAISEGSNQPQHF. The CDR3 nucleotides read TGTGCCATCAGTGAGGGCAGCAATCAGCCCCAGCATTTT.

The chain uses TRBV9 and TRBJ2-7; TRBD2 agrees at 7 bases. Germline V gene lookup returns CDR1 SGDLS and CDR2 YYNGEE. J lost 0 bases, V lost 0 bases, and 3 bases had no gene match. The CDR3 extends over 15 amino acids. CDR3 DNA: TGTGCCAGCAGCGTAGGAGCGGGAAACTCCTACGAGCAGTACTTC. Its protein is CASSVGAGNSYEQYF. The whole variable domain, remainder taken from reference TRBV9 and TRBJ2-7, is DSGVTQTPKHLITATGQRVTLRCSPRSGDLSVYWYQQSLDQGLQFLIQYYNGEERAKGNILERFSAQQFPDLHSELNLSSLELGDSALYFCASSVGAGNSYEQYFGPGTRLTVT.

There are a few counts of this clone. J is TRBJ2-7 and V is TRBV10-3; D remains ambiguous. V was cut by 1 base and J by 4 bases, with 2 bases left in between. The CDR3 runs 11 residues. Germline CDR1 reads ENHRY; CDR2 reads SYGVKD. DNA of the CDR3: TGTGCCATCAGTGAGTTGTACGAGCAGTACTTC. It translates to CAISELYEQYF.